This T cell receptor beta chain was found in a study of blood T cell repertoires in COVID-19. Across the whole study: Italy, Spain and the United States were the sources of the convalescent and acute COVID-19 samples. From T cells, B-cell-depleted T cells, or PBMCs came the material, which was cDNA or gDNA.

The V end lost 6 bases, the J end lost 1 base, and 12 bases lay between the germline ends. The CDR3 contains 14 residues. Germline CDR1 reads SGHTA; CDR2 reads FQGTGA. Assay: immunoSEQ multiplex PCR; the TCRdb copy retains only in-frame clones and omits some. The data hold just under 100,000 clones, with roughly 84% observed a single time. The sequenced sample consisted of peripheral blood. The chain carries TRBV7-3 and TRBJ1-1; D is ambiguous. The receptor was isolated from a woman aged 60-70 years in a cohort sampled during active or convalescent COVID-19. Written as DNA, the CDR3 is TGTGCCAGCAGTTCCCAGAGCGAGAACACTGAAGCTTTCTTT. This sequence encodes CASSSQSENTEAFF.